Listed below are T cell receptor beta chains from one sample, sequenced in a study. In TCRdb, the RT-PCR reads were re-called with MiXCR into one record per CDR3 protein. The table lists about 680,000 distinct CDR3 sequences, 14% of them singletons. Specimen: memory CD4+ T cells from blood. These receptors came from a female donor in good health, serving as a healthy control. CDR3s include the opening cysteine and the closing phenylalanine or tryptophan. Fields, in order: V gene, J gene, CDR3 length, D gene, clone size, CDR3 DNA, CDR3 protein. The D gene is left open where the match is weak. Rows may omit the clone size; those that give it use once, few, many or a size class.

>TRBV4-3|TRBJ2-7|13|TRBD1|many
TGCGCCAGCAGCCACGGACAGGGTAGCGAGCAGTACTTC
CASSHGQGSEQYF
>TRBV30|TRBJ1-5|14|-|few
TGTGCCTGGAGGGGTCGGACTGCCAATCAGCCCCAGCATTTT
CAWRGRTANQPQHF
>TRBV7-2|TRBJ2-1|14|-|many
TGTGCCAGCAGCTTAGGACCGGGTTCGATGGGGCAGTTCTTC
CASSLGPGSMGQFF
>TRBV11-2|TRBJ2-7|15|-|-
TGTGCCAGCAGCTTACCTCCTCCGCCCGGCTACGAGCAGTACTTC
CASSLPPPPGYEQYF
>TRBV7-2|TRBJ2-1|16|TRBD2|many
TGTGCCAGCAGCTTAGTTTCTAGCGGTTCCTACAATGAGCAGTTCTTC
CASSLVSSGSYNEQFF
>TRBV6-2/TRBV6-3|TRBJ2-3|18|-|few
TGTGCCAGCAGATCTCCTCCTTCAGGGGCTATTAGCACAGATACGCAGTATTTT
CASRSPPSGAISTDTQYF
>TRBV9|TRBJ2-1|14|-|few
TGTGCCAGCAGCCTCAGAGGACAAAACAATGAGCAGTTCTTC
CASSLRGQNNEQFF
>TRBV11-2|TRBJ2-7|16|TRBD1|-
TGTGCCAGCAGCTTAGACCGTGAGACAGGGGCGTACGAGCAGTACTTC
CASSLDRETGAYEQYF
>TRBV20-1|TRBJ1-1|13|-|few
TGCAGTGCCCACCGAGGGGACACCTATACCGCTTTCTTT
CSAHRGDTYTAFF
>TRBV20-1|TRBJ1-2|11|-|many
TGCAGTGCTCCACTGGACTACGGCTACACCTTC
CSAPLDYGYTF
>TRBV2|TRBJ2-3|14|-|once
TGTGCCAGCAGTGAGGGGGCGGTCACAGATACGCAGTATTTT
CASSEGAVTDTQYF
>TRBV20-1|TRBJ2-3|13|TRBD2|many
TGCAGTGCTAGTCTAGCGGGCACAGATACGCAGTATTTT
CSASLAGTDTQYF
>TRBV5-6|TRBJ2-2|16|TRBD2|few
TGTGCCAGCATCACTAGCGGGAGAAGGGACACCGGGGAGCTGTTTTTT
CASITSGRRDTGELFF
>TRBV21-1|TRBJ2-6|14|-|-
TGTGCCAGCAGCAATGGGCCTGGGGCCAACGTCCTGACTTTC
CASSNGPGANVLTF
>TRBV5-1|TRBJ1-6|16|TRBD1|few
TGCGCCAGCAGCATCACAGGGGCCGCTTTGAATTCACCCCTCCACTTT
CASSITGAALNSPLHF